Each of the 28 T cell receptor beta chains below was sequenced from the same sample in a study of CD8 T cells in ankylosing spondylitis. TCRdb reprocessed the 5' RACE reads via MiXCR and lists one record per CDR3 protein. The table has fewer than 750,000 distinct CDR3 sequences, around 19% seen once. These receptors are not linked to any known antigen. The study, taken as a whole, reports: For ankylosing spondylitis blood, a TCR beta motif of 8 or 9 highly homologous variants appeared characteristic.

Sequenced: blood, either unsorted or a sorted T cell fraction (not recorded which). The receptor set was obtained from a male donor with ankylosing spondylitis.

Many counts were recorded for this clonotype. This sequence joins TRBV12-3 or TRBV12-4 and TRBJ2-7; no definite D call. Trimming removed 3 bases at V and 0 bases at J, with 9 bases between. The CDR3 runs 14 residues. The CDR3 protein is CASSFSRASYEQYF. The CDR3 DNA is TGTGCCAGCAGTTTCAGTCGGGCCTCCTACGAGCAGTACTTC.

This clonotype was observed a few times. The chain uses TRBV5-1 and TRBJ1-2; TRBD1 is a possible D gene (5 bases). The CDR3 loop spans 14 amino acids. Looked up from germline, CDR1 is SGHRS and CDR2 is YFSETQ. The V and J ends lost 0 bases and 3 bases respectively, with 9 bases between them. CDR3 DNA: TGCGCCAGCAGCTTGGAAGGGACTTACTATGGCTACACCTTC. It is translated as CASSLEGTYYGYTF.

The chain links TRBV20-1 to TRBJ2-1; 12 bases map to TRBD2. Germline CDR1 is DFQATT and CDR2 is SNEGSKA (reference sequence). This CDR3 comprises 16 residues. V gave up 0 bases and J gave up 7 bases; unmatched junction bases: 7. This CDR3 is CSARDGASGGVNEQFF. CDR3 coding DNA: TGCAGTGCTAGAGATGGTGCTAGCGGGGGGGTAAATGAGCAGTTCTTC.

This clonotype was detected only a few times. V is TRBV27 and J is TRBJ1-1; tentatively, D is TRBD1 (5 bases). This CDR3 has 15 amino acids. The V and J ends lost 3 bases and 2 bases respectively, with 13 bases between them. Germline CDR1 MNHEY, CDR2 SMNVEV (reference sequence). This chain's CDR3 is CASSFGGGGNTEAFF. DNA of the CDR3: TGTGCCAGCAGTTTTGGTGGGGGGGGAAACACTGAAGCTTTCTTT.

The J gene is TRBJ2-7, the V gene TRBV6-5; 7 nucleotides match TRBD2. The CDR3 consists of 15 residues. V lost 7 bases and J lost 1; bases outside the gene matches: 10. CDR1 and CDR2 from the germline V gene are MNHEY and SVGAGI. The CDR3 region is CASNSAGTTSYEQYF. CDR3 bases: TGTGCCAGCAATTCCGCCGGGACTACATCCTACGAGCAGTACTTC.

This clonotype was found a few times. The chain is built from TRBV7-2 and TRBJ2-3; 7 positions match TRBD1. Trimming took 10 bases from V and 6 from J; bases not matched to a gene: 13. This CDR3 contains 14 residues. Germline assignment: CDR1 SGHTA and CDR2 FQGNSA. The CDR3 nucleotides read TGTGCCACTACAACGGGACAGCTCTCCGATACGCAGTATTTT. Protein: CATTTGQLSDTQYF. The complete variable domain, with remaining parts taken from reference TRBV7-2 and TRBJ2-3, reads GAGVSQSPSNKVTEKGKDVELRCDPISGHTALYWYRQSLGQGLEFLIYFQGNSAPDKSGLPSDRFSAERTGGSVSTLTIQRTQQEDSAVYLCATTTGQLSDTQYFGPGTRLTVL.

V usage is TRBV7-6 and J usage is TRBJ2-5, with D maybe TRBD2 (5 bases). The CDR3 is 16 residues long. V was cut by 2 bases and J by 2 bases, with 15 bases left in between. CDR1 is SGHVS, CDR2 FNYEAQ, per germline. CDR3 sequence: CASSLTQRVEQETQYF. CDR3 coding DNA: TGTGCCAGCAGCTTAACACAGAGGGTAGAACAAGAGACCCAGTACTTC.

This sequence joins TRBV29-1 and TRBJ2-7, with D tentatively TRBD1 (6 bases). The ends were cut back, 6 bases at V and 6 bases at J, with 15 bases in the middle. CDR1 SQVTM and CDR2 ANQGSEA come from the germline V gene. CDR3 length equals 12 residues. Written as DNA, the CDR3 is TGCAGCGTCGCTATCACAGGGCTCGAGCAGTACTTC. It yields the protein CSVAITGLEQYF.

This chain connects TRBV6-5 to TRBJ1-1; D unresolved. Germline V gene data show CDR1 as MNHEY and CDR2 as SVGAGI. V was shortened by 0 bases and J by 6 bases, with 8 bases between the two germline ends. CDR3 size: 13 residues. CDR3 sequence reads: CASSYSDGAEAFF. CDR3 in DNA: TGTGCCAGCAGTTACTCTGACGGCGCTGAAGCTTTCTTT.

V gene TRBV15 combines with J gene TRBJ2-7; TRBD2 agrees at 9 bases. Unmatched junction bases numbered 9, after V lost 5 bases and J lost 4 bases. Per germline, CDR1 LNHNV and CDR2 YYDKDF (reference sequence). The CDR3 sequence is 15 residues long. CDR3 sequence reads: CATSREAGGTYEQYF. In DNA, the CDR3 is TGTGCCACCAGCCGCGAAGCGGGAGGAACTTACGAGCAGTACTTC.

This clonotype was counted between two and nine times. V and J are TRBV29-1 and TRBJ2-4, with D perhaps matching TRBD2 (6 bases). There are 11 residues in the CDR3. Trimming pared 4 bases from V and 8 bases from J, leaving 9 bases between. CDR1 is SQVTM, CDR2 ANQGSEA, per germline. In DNA form, the CDR3 reads TGCAGCGTTGGACTAGACCACATTCAGTACTTC. This sequence encodes CSVGLDHIQYF.

This clonotype has ten or more counts. The rearrangement links TRBV12-3 or TRBV12-4 to TRBJ2-6; perhaps TRBD2 as D (5 bases). CDR3 length equals 18 residues. Trimming took off 1 base at V and 0 bases at J, with 13 bases between the two ends. The CDR3 sequence is CASSLVGVQGSGANVLTF. Written as DNA, the CDR3 is TGTGCCAGCAGTTTAGTCGGGGTCCAAGGCTCTGGGGCCAACGTCCTGACTTTC.

The chain joins TRBV12-3 or TRBV12-4 to TRBJ2-2, with 9 bases lining up with TRBD1. V lost 5 bases, J lost 7 bases, and 8 bases stayed unmatched. This CDR3 contains 15 residues. As DNA, the CDR3 is TGTGCCAGCAGTACCGGACAGGGGAATCACGGGGAGCTGTTTTTT. Amino acid sequence: CASSTGQGNHGELFF.

There are a few counts of this clonotype. CDR3 bases: TGTGCCAGCAGCTCTCGACTAGCGGGAGGGCCAGGTGTCGAGCAGTTCTTC. Translating it yields CASSSRLAGGPGVEQFF. The rearrangement uses TRBV5-6 and TRBJ2-1, with 14 bases that match TRBD2. This CDR3 is 17 amino acids long. V was pared by 3 bases and J by 10 bases, with 12 bases of the junction left unmatched. The germline CDR1 and CDR2 sequences are SGHDT and YYEEEE.

This clonotype was observed many times. The V and J genes are TRBV12-3 or TRBV12-4 and TRBJ2-3, with 8 bases fitting TRBD2. After removal of 2 bases from V and 4 bases from J, the junction contained 2 bases not matched to a gene. There are 14 residues in the CDR3. CDR3 loop: CASSLQLAADTQYF. The CDR3 DNA is TGTGCCAGCAGTTTACAACTAGCGGCAGATACGCAGTATTTT.

This clonotype was recorded a few times. The chain carries TRBV7-2 and TRBJ1-1; D unclear. The CDR3 length is 14 residues. V lost 2 bases, J lost 6 bases, and 13 bases lay in between. Germline CDR1 is SGHTA and CDR2 is FQGNSA. As DNA, the CDR3 is TGTGCCAGCAGCTTATTGGGTGGCAAGGCTGAAGCTTTCTTT. Translation: CASSLLGGKAEAFF.

J is TRBJ1-2 and V is TRBV6-2 or TRBV6-3; D not certain. V lost 2 bases and J 4 bases, leaving 11 bases between the germline ends. This CDR3 is 14 amino acids long. Germline-derived CDR1 and CDR2 are MNHEY and SVGEGT. The CDR3 DNA reads as TGTGCCAGCAGTTACGCGCAAGCTCGCTATGGCTACACCTTC. This sequence encodes CASSYAQARYGYTF.

There are a few counts of this clonotype. This chain joins TRBV12-3 or TRBV12-4 and TRBJ2-3, with 7 bases fitting TRBD1. The CDR3 runs to 15 residues. Germline trimming cut 6 bases from V and 2 bases from J; bases unmatched to any gene: 8. The CDR3 bases are TGTGCCAGCAGCCCGGACAGGCTAAACACAGATACGCAGTATTTT. Encoded protein: CASSPDRLNTDTQYF.

The chain recombines TRBV6-1 with TRBJ1-6; a possible D gene is TRBD1 (6 bases). CDR1 MNHNS and CDR2 SASEGT come from the germline V gene. V was trimmed by 7 bases and J by 14 bases, leaving 24 bases between them. This CDR3 has 15 amino acids. The CDR3, as DNA: TGTGCCAGCACTCTCCCGAAGTCGGACAGCTCGACCCTCCACTTT. Protein product: CASTLPKSDSSTLHF.

The chain joins TRBV7-6 to TRBJ2-7; D unclear. Germline CDR1 and CDR2: SGHVS and FNYEAQ. This CDR3 has 14 residues. V shed 6 bases and J shed 1 base, with 13 bases lying between them. CDR3 sequence: CASRAQESSYEQYF. The CDR3 DNA is TGTGCCAGCAGGGCTCAAGAATCTTCCTACGAGCAGTACTTC.

V is TRBV11-2 and J is TRBJ1-1, with 7 bases identical to TRBD1. The CDR3 length is 12 residues. The germline gives CDR1 SGHAT, CDR2 FQNNGV. The V segment lost 5 bases and the J segment 7 bases; nucleotides outside the gene matches: 4. The DNA of the CDR3 is TGTGCCAGCAGCCTGGGACAGCTTGAAGCTTTCTTT. Translation gives CASSLGQLEAFF.

This clonotype was picked up one time. J is TRBJ2-2 and V is TRBV28; 8 nucleotides line up with TRBD1. This CDR3 contains 13 residues. V lost 7 bases, J lost 7 bases, and 5 bases stayed unmatched. CDR1 and CDR2 (germline): MDHEN, SYDVKM. DNA of the CDR3: TGTGCCAGCAACCGGGACAGGCTCGGGGAGCTGTTTTTT. As protein: CASNRDRLGELFF.

The chain uses TRBV10-3 and TRBJ1-5; D is unclear. There are 14 residues in the CDR3. Germline CDR1 ENHRY, CDR2 SYGVKD. Trimming removed 2 bases from V and 4 bases from J, with 9 bases in between. The CDR3 DNA reads TGTGCCATCAGTGAGAACAGCCTTAATCAGCCCCAGCATTTT. Its protein is CAISENSLNQPQHF.

V usage is TRBV24-1 and J usage is TRBJ2-5; TRBD2 might be the D (6 bases). This CDR3 spans 17 amino acids. Per the germline V gene, CDR1 is KGHDR and CDR2 is SFDVKD. V was shortened by 7 bases and J by 0 bases, with 20 bases between the two germline ends. The CDR3 protein is CATSEPRRGPNQETQYF. CDR3 nucleotides: TGTGCCACCAGCGAACCTCGGAGGGGACCAAACCAAGAGACCCAGTACTTC.

The chain links TRBV30 to TRBJ1-1; no clear D. Germline CDR1 and CDR2: GTSNPN and SVGIG (reference sequence). The germline V and J ends were trimmed by 0 bases and 5 bases, with 13 bases remaining between them. This CDR3 is 14 amino acids long. The CDR3 region is CAWSVRIRRTEAFF. In nucleotides, the CDR3 is TGTGCCTGGAGTGTTAGGATTCGGAGGACTGAAGCTTTCTTT.

This clonotype was counted a few times. This chain joins TRBV6-1 and TRBJ1-1; a possible D gene is TRBD1 (5 bases). The CDR3 contains 18 residues. Germline-derived CDR1 and CDR2 are MNHNS and SASEGT. V lost 9 bases, J lost 0 bases, and 26 bases lay in between. CDR3 in amino acids: CASTGPNPGGRVNTEAFF. The CDR3 region has the DNA TGTGCCAGTACAGGTCCCAACCCGGGGGGGAGAGTGAACACTGAAGCTTTCTTT.

V is TRBV7-2 and J is TRBJ2-2; 10 bases agree with TRBD2. CDR1 and CDR2 from the germline V gene are SGHTA and FQGNSA. The trim removed 0 bases at V and 4 bases at J, leaving 2 bases unmatched. This CDR3 contains 16 residues. The CDR3, as DNA: TGTGCCAGCAGCTTAGCAGCGGGAGGGCTCACCGGGGAGCTGTTTTTT. Residues: CASSLAAGGLTGELFF.

The chain recombines TRBV27 with TRBJ1-2; possibly TRBD1 for D (6 bases). The V gene lost 3 bases and the J gene lost 4 bases, with 12 bases spanning the gap. Germline V gene sequence: CDR1 MNHEY, CDR2 SMNVEV (reference sequence). This CDR3 contains 14 residues. CDR3 protein: CASSFSGQIYGYTF. CDR3 in DNA: TGTGCCAGCAGTTTCTCCGGACAGATCTATGGCTACACCTTC.